This record covers a single TCR beta chain. The antigen remains unidentified. Total RNA and DNA came together from around 20-30 mg of bulk tissue without cell sorting. Donors were untreated and chronically infected with HBV. Samples came from superior, inferior, lateral poles and tumor centre. Every tumor sample held more than 80% viable tumor cells. The CDR3 is 14 residues long. Germline V gene sequence: CDR1 SGHAT, CDR2 FQNNGV. The data were obtained in a study of tumor-infiltrating lymphocytes in primary liver carcinoma. cDNA specific to TCR beta was made from 500 ng of total RNA, with a constant-region primer employed for priming. ARM-PCR, slightly modified, supplied the TCR beta libraries through three nested multiplex PCR rounds. Primers for the first two PCR rounds were TRBV1-TRBV30 forward primers and a C-beta reverse primer (roughly 9 cycles per round). TCRdb reprocessed the multiplex PCR reads with MiXCR, giving one entry per CDR3 protein. The sample yields around 70,000 distinct CDR3 sequences, almost 70% seen once.

The study's findings and limits: Whereas tumor region pairs overlapped more, tumor-adjacent and tumor-blood pairs overlapped less.

The chain carries TRBV11-2 and TRBJ2-1, with 8 bases identical to TRBD2. The clonotype originates from a man in his forties with primary liver carcinoma and hepatitis B virus infection. Material for sequencing was liver tumor tissue from sampling region 4. The sample's subset: tumor region T4, right-lateral pole. In nucleotides, the CDR3 is TGTATCAGCAGCCCGGGAGGGCCGTACAATGAGCAGTTCTTC. This translates into CISSPGGPYNEQFF. The full variable domain, rest sourced from reference TRBV11-2 and TRBJ2-1, is EAGVAQSPRYKIIEKRQSVAFWCNPISGHATLYWYQQILGQGPKLLIQFQNNGVVDDSQLPKDRFSAERLKGVDSTLKIQPAKLEDSAVYLCISSPGGPYNEQFFGPGTRLTVL.